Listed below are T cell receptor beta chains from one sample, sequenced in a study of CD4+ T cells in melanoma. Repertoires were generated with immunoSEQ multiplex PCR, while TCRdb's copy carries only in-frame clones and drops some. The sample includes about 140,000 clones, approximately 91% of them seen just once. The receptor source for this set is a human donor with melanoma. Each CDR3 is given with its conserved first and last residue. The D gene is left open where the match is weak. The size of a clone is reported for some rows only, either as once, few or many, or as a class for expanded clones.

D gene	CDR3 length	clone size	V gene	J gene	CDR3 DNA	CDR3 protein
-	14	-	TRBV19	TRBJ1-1	TGTGCCAGTAAGAATGAACGGGTGAACACTGAAGCTTTCTTT	CASKNERVNTEAFF
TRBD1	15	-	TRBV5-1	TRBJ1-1	TGCGCCAGCAGCTGGCTGGCAGGGGGAGACACTGAAGCTTTCTTT	CASSWLAGGDTEAFF
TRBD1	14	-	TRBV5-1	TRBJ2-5	TGCGCCAGCAGCCAGGGACAGGTGAAAGAGACCCAGTACTTC	CASSQGQVKETQYF
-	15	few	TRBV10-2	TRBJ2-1	TGCGCCAGCAGCCAGACAGGTAGGCTGGACAATGAGCAGTTCTTC	CASSQTGRLDNEQFF
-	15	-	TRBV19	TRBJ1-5	TGTGCCAGTAATTTGGAAGTATATAGCAATCAGCCCCAGCATTTT	CASNLEVYSNQPQHF
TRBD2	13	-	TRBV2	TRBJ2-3	TGTGCCAGCAGTGTACTAGCGGGGGGGATAAAGTATTTT	CASSVLAGGIKYF
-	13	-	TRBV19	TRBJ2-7	TGTGCCAGTAGAAACCCCCCCGCGGGACAGCCGTACTTC	CASRNPPAGQPYF
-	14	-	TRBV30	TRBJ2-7	TGTGCCTGGAGTGTACAAGGGGGGGACTACGAGCAGTACTTC	CAWSVQGGDYEQYF
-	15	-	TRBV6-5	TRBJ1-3	TGTGCCAGCAGTTTGGACGGGCCGCCTGGAAACACCATATATTTT	CASSLDGPPGNTIYF
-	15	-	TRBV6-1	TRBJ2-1	TGTGCCAGCAGTGAAGCGTATCTCTCCTACAATGAGCAGTTCTTC	CASSEAYLSYNEQFF
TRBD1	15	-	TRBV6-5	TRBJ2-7	TGTGCCAGCAGTGGGGACAGGGGAAATTCCTACGAGCAGTACTTC	CASSGDRGNSYEQYF
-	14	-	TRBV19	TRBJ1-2	TGTGCCAGTAGTACCCGGGAGGCCTTCTATGGCTACACCTTC	CASSTREAFYGYTF
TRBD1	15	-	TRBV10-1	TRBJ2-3	TGCGCCAGCTGCTTAGGACAGGGGGCGGCGGATACGCAGTATTTT	CASCLGQGAADTQYF
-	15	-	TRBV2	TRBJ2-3	TGTGCCAGCAGTGATTGGTGGGGAAGATCAGATACGCAGTATTTT	CASSDWWGRSDTQYF
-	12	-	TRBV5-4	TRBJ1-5	TGTGCCAGCAGCTCAGGGAATCAGCCCCAGCATTTT	CASSSGNQPQHF
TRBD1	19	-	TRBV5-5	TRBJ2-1	TGTGCCAGCAGCTTGGCCGGGACAGGCCAATCTCTTTACTACAATGAGCAGTTCTTC	CASSLAGTGQSLYYNEQFF
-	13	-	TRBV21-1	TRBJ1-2	TGTGCCAGCAGCCCCCCCCGACAGAACTTGAACACCTTC	CASSPPRQNLNTF
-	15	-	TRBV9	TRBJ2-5	TGTGCCAGCAGCGTAGTACAGGGCCCCCAAGAGACCCAGTACTTC	CASSVVQGPQETQYF
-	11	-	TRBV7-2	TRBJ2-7	TGTGCCAGCAGCCATGTGCACGAGCAGTACTTC	CASSHVHEQYF
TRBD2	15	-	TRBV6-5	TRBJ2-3	TGTGCCAGCAGTCGACTAGCGGGAAGCACAGATACGCAGTATTTT	CASSRLAGSTDTQYF
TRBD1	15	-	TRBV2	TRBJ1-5	TGTGCCAGCAGGGAAGACAGGGCTCGCAATCAGCCCCAGCATTTT	CASREDRARNQPQHF
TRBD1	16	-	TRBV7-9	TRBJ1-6	TGTGCCAGCAGCTCATCAGACAGGGTTGGTAATTCACCCCTCCACTTT	CASSSSDRVGNSPLHF
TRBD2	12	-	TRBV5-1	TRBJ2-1	TGCGCCAGCAGCCGGGGGGGCAGTGAGCAGTTCTTC	CASSRGGSEQFF
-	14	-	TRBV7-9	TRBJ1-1	TGTGCCAGCAGCTTTCCAGGGGAAGGCACTGAAGCTTTCTTT	CASSFPGEGTEAFF
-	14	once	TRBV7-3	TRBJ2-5	TGTGCCAGCAGCTTAACTCCAGACCAAGAGACCCAGTACTTC	CASSLTPDQETQYF
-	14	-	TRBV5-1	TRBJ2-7	TGCGCCAGCAGCCGCAACCACCCAATATACGAGCAGTACTTC	CASSRNHPIYEQYF
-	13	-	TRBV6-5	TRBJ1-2	TGTGCCAGCAGACTTAGCGGCGCGTATGGCTACACCTTC	CASRLSGAYGYTF
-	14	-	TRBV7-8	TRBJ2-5	TGTGCCAGCAGCTTATCGACAGTTCAAGAGACCCAGTACTTC	CASSLSTVQETQYF
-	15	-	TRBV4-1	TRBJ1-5	TGCGCCAGCAGCCAAGATATTCAGGGTTATGGGCCCCAGCATTTT	CASSQDIQGYGPQHF
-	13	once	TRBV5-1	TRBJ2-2	TGCGCCAGCAGCTTGGAAGAAACCGGGGAGCTGTTTTTT	CASSLEETGELFF
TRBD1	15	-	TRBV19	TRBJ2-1	TGTGCCGCCCAGAGGGGGACAGGGCCCTACAATGAGCAGTTCTTC	CAAQRGTGPYNEQFF
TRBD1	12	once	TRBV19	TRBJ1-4	TGTGCCAGTAGTGGACAGGGAGAAAAACTGTTTTTT	CASSGQGEKLFF
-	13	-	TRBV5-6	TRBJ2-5	TGTGCCAGCAGCTTTCAGGCCCAAGAGACCCAGTACTTC	CASSFQAQETQYF
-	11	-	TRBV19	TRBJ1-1	TGTGCCAGTCGCCGCGAGGGTGAAGCTTTCTTT	CASRREGEAFF
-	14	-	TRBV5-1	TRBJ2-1	TGCGCCAGCAGGGAGAGAAGGTCCTACAATGAGCAGTTCTTC	CASRERRSYNEQFF
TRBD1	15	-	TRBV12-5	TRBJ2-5	TGTGCTAGTGGTTTGGGCCACAGGGGGCAAGAGACCCAGTACTTC	CASGLGHRGQETQYF